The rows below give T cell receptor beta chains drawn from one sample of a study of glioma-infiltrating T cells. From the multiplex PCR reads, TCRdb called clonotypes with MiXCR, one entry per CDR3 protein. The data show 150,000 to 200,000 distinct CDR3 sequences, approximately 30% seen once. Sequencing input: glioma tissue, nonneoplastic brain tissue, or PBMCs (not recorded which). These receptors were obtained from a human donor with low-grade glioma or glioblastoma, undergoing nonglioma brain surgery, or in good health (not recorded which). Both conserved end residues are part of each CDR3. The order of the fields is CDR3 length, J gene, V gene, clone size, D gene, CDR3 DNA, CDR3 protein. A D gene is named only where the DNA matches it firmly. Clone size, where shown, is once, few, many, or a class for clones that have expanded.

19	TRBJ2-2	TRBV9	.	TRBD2	TGTGCCAGCAGCGCTCATAGGGCTAGCGGCTTCAGGAACACCGGGGAGCTGTTTTTT	CASSAHRASGFRNTGELFF
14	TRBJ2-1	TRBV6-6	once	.	TGTGCCAGCAGTTACCGCCGGGAGAGCGGAGTGCAGTTCTTC	CASSYRRESGVQFF
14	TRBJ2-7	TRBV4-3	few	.	TGCGCCAGCAGCCAAGGGCGCGGGATCTACGAGCAGTACTTC	CASSQGRGIYEQYF
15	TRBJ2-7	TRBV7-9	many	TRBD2	TGTGCCAGCAGCTTTCGCGGGAGAGACTCCTACGAGCAGTACTTC	CASSFRGRDSYEQYF
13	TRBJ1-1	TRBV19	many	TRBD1	TGTGCCAGTAGTATAAGGGACAGGACTCAAGCTTTCTTT	CASSIRDRTQAFF
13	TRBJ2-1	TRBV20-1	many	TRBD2	TGCAGTGCTGCCCGGACTAGCCAGCCTGAGCAGTTCTTC	CSAARTSQPEQFF
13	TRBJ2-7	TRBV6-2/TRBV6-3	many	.	TGTGCCAGCACCTCAACAGCTGGGCTCGAGCAGTACTTC	CASTSTAGLEQYF
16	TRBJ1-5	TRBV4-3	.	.	TGCGCCAGCAGCCAAGATAGGGGCCGGGGCAATCAGCCCCAGCATTTT	CASSQDRGRGNQPQHF
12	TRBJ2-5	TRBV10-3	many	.	TGTGCCATCAGTGGGCGAGCGGAGACCCAGTACTTC	CAISGRAETQYF
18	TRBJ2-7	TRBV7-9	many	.	TGTGCCAGCAGCCCTCTCTACACCACGAGACGCTCCTCCTACGAGCAGTACTTC	CASSPLYTTRRSSYEQYF
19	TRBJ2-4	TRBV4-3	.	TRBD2	TGCGCCAGCAGCCAAGATCCGGGGAGCGGGAGAGTGGCCAAAAACATTCAGTACTTC	CASSQDPGSGRVAKNIQYF
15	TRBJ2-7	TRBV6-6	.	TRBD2	TGTGCCAGCAGTTACGCCGGGACTAGCGGCTACGAGCAGTACTTC	CASSYAGTSGYEQYF
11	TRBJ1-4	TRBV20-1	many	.	TGCAGTGCGAGACACGGTGAAAAACTGTTTTTT	CSARHGEKLFF
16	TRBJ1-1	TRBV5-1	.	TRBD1	TGCGCCAGCAGCTGGGCTGACCCTGGGACAGGGGGCGCGGCTTTCTTT	CASSWADPGTGGAAFF
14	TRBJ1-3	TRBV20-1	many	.	TGCAGTGCTAGAGAGGCGGGGGCCAGAAACACCATATATTTT	CSAREAGARNTIYF
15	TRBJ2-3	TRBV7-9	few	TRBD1	TGTGCCAGCAGCTCCCAGGGGGTGGGGACAGATACGCAGTATTTT	CASSSQGVGTDTQYF
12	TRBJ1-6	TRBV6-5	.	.	TGTGCCAGTATTTCCCCCCCGCAACCCCTCCACTTT	CASISPPQPLHF
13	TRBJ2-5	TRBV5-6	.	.	TGTGCCAGCAGCAGCGACTTTCAACAGACCCAGTACTTC	CASSSDFQQTQYF
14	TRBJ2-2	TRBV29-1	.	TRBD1	TGCAGCGGATCCCAGGGGGCGGACACCGGGGAGCTGTTTTTT	CSGSQGADTGELFF
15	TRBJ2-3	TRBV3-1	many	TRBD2	TGTGCCAGCAGTCCCAGGATAGCGGGAGCAGATACGCAGTATTTT	CASSPRIAGADTQYF
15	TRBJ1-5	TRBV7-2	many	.	TGTGCCAGCAGCTTAGCAGGGTACCGCAATCAGCCCCAGCATTTT	CASSLAGYRNQPQHF
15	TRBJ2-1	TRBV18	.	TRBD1	TGTGCCAGCTCACTCGGGACAGGGGATTCCTATGAGCAGTTCTTC	CASSLGTGDSYEQFF
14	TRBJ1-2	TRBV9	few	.	TGTGCCAGCAGCCCTTTCGACAAGGCTTATGGCTACACCTTC	CASSPFDKAYGYTF
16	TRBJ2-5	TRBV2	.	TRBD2	TGTGCCAGCAGTGACACTAGCGGGAGGTCCCCCCAGACCCAGTACTTC	CASSDTSGRSPQTQYF
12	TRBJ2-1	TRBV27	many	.	TGTGCCAGCAGCCCGACTAGTTTTGAGCAGTTCTTC	CASSPTSFEQFF
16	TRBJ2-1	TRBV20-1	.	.	TGCAGTGCCAGAGATGCTATTTTGAGCTCCTACAATGAGCAGTTCTTC	CSARDAILSSYNEQFF
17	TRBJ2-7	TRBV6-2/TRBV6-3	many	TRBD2	TGTGCCAGCAGTTACTCGAGACTAGCGGGAGGTTACTACGAGCAGTACTTC	CASSYSRLAGGYYEQYF
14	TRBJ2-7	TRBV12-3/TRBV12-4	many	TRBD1	TGTGCCAGCAGCCAGGACAGGAGCTCCTACGAGCAGTACTTC	CASSQDRSSYEQYF
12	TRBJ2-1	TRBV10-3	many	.	TGTGCCATCTCGGCTAGTAGGGATGAGCAGTTCTTC	CAISASRDEQFF
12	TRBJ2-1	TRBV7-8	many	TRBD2	TGTGCCAGCAGCGTAGCGGGGGATGAGCAGTTCTTC	CASSVAGDEQFF
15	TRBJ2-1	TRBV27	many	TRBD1	TGTGCCAGCAGTTTGGTCGGGACAGGGGTCAATGAGCAGTTCTTC	CASSLVGTGVNEQFF
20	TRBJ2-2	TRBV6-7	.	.	TGTGCCAGCACCGAAACATCCCGAAAGGGACTCTCCTTGAACACCGGGGAGCTGTTTTTT	CASTETSRKGLSLNTGELFF
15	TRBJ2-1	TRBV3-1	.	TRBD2	TGTGCCAGCGGCCCCCGGCTAGCGGGTCCCTATGAGCAGTTCTTC	CASGPRLAGPYEQFF
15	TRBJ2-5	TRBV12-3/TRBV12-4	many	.	TGTGCCAGCAGTGTTGGACGCCTGACCCAAGAGACCCAGTACTTC	CASSVGRLTQETQYF
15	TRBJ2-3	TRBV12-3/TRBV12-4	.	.	TGTGCCAGCAGTTTCTCTGGCGAGAGTCGGAATACGCAGTATTTT	CASSFSGESRNTQYF
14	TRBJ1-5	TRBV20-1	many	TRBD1	TGCAGTGCTTCCGGGACAGGGAGGAATCAGCCCCAGCATTTT	CSASGTGRNQPQHF
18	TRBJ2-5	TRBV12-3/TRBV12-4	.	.	TGTGCCAGCAGTTCATCCTACGGAGAGGGAGGCCCCTACAATGAGGAGTTCTTC	CASSSSYGEGGPYNEEFF
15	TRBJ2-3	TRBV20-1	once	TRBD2	TGCAGTGCCCAACAGACTAGCGGGATGACAGATACGCAGTATTTT	CSAQQTSGMTDTQYF
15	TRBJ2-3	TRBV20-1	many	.	TGCAGTGTCTCCCCTCGGGAGACTAGCACAGATACGCAGTATTTT	CSVSPRETSTDTQYF
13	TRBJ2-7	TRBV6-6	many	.	TGTGCCAGCAGTTACTCGCGGAAGTACGAGCAGTACTTC	CASSYSRKYEQYF
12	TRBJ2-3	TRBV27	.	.	TGTGTTAGCAGTTTAGGGCTTACGGAGCAGTATTTT	CVSSLGLTEQYF